This T cell receptor beta chain was sequenced in a study of blood T cells in healthy people across ages (dated by TCRdb to about 2015). Context from the whole study: In model experiments, roughly one uniquely barcoded TCR beta cDNA molecule per two T cells was captured by template switching. The study analyzed two additional independent replicas of 1 million unique cDNA reads from the same blood draw for two donors, one aged 18 to 30 and one aged 80 or older. The donors were split into four age groups: young (average roughly 15 years), middle-aged (39), aged (approximately 60) and long-lived (roughly 88). Donors of different ages were randomly distributed across sequencing lanes to avoid experimental bias. Age-related changes in TCR beta repertoire diversity were measured in the study by deep sequencing normalized with unique cDNA molecular identifiers. Results the study describes overall, beyond this receptor: Observed TCR beta diversity per million T cells fell roughly linearly with age, and a significant reduction was already apparent by age roughly 40. Estimates of total diversity based on one million sequenced T cells were considered lower bounds and underestimates. Because donor CMV infection status was unknown, age-related changes in expanded clonotypes were potentially confounded. There was a strong correlation between observed TCR beta diversity and the percentage of naive T cells measured by flow cytometry. Bulk unsorted PBMC profiling prevented conclusive comparison of naive and antigen-experienced compartments. Compared with the aged group, the long-lived group had more naive CD4+ T cells, fewer expanded clones and increased TCR diversity, suggesting age selection.

A few counts support this clonotype. Its antigen is not yet known. No qualities accompany the bases; no much larger clone lies one base away. Reading the germline V gene gives CDR1 SNHLY and CDR2 FYNNEI. Taken from cysteine to phenylalanine, the CDR3 has 12 residues. The sequence is cut down to CDR3 DNA, 36 bases in frame from base 1. V is pared back by 5 bases and J by 6 bases, with 10 bases lying between the germline termini. The library was made by 5' RACE. Reads for this sample came from an Illumina HiSeq 2500. A second roughly 6 to 12 cycle PCR used a sample-barcoded 5' primer and a J-beta primer mix. Each TCR beta cDNA molecule received a unique molecular identifier from a template-switch 5' adaptor carrying 12 random nucleotides. Each sample yielded at least 3 million CDR3-containing paired-end reads. First-strand cDNA synthesis was performed from all RNA using the Mint cDNA synthesis kit, with priming by a TRBC-specific oligonucleotide. Following uracil-DNA glycosylase treatment, all cDNA underwent a first 18-cycle PCR with the universal primers M1SS and BC2_uni_R. The source study handled its data this way. Normalization of each sample was performed by random selection of 1 million high-quality reads, each carrying a distinct molecular identifier. Instead of being binned into consensus sequences, reads with shared molecular identifiers were discarded. MiTCR, set to a Q25 quality threshold and the strictest error-elimination algorithm, was used for CDR3 identification, clonotype clustering and error correction. A nonparametric unseen species model with Euler transformation was used to estimate a lower bound on total TCR beta diversity. Using fastp at Q25 and MiXCR, TCRdb reprocessed the public reads and kept productive beta chains. Duplicate CDR3 protein sequences are folded into a single record with the most common DNA and genes. The V and J calls were determined by TCRdb, not by the authors. The sample table contains about 640,000 distinct CDR3 sequences; only one count was recorded for approximately 50% of them. The ten top clones hold 30% to 40% of the sample.

Systemically healthy Caucasian individuals from Russia, some 40 in total and aged roughly 6 to 100 years, were included as donors. Around 10 milliliters of peripheral blood were collected from each donor into EDTA-treated Vacutainer tubes. Ficoll-Paque density-gradient centrifugation was used to isolate PBMCs, with at least 6 million obtained per sample. Trizol reagent was used to extract total RNA from PBMCs, with at least 5.5 micrograms per sample. For every donor, an aliquot of PBMCs went through flow cytometry to measure the percentages of naive CD45RAhigh/CD27high T cells. The V gene is TRBV2 and the J gene is TRBJ1-2; the D segment could be TRBD1, given 5 matching bases. The receptor was derived from a man aged 55 to 70 in good health. Source material: blood. The CDR3 reads CASSLRGNGYTF. In nucleotide form, the sequence is TGTGCCAGCAGTCTTCGGGGGAATGGCTACACCTTC.